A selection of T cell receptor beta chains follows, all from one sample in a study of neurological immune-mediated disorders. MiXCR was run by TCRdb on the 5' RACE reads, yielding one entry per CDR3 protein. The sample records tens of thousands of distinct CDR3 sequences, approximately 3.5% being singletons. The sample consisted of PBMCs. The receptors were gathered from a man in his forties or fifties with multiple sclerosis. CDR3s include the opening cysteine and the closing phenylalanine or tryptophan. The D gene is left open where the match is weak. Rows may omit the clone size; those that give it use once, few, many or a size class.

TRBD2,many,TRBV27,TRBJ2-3,TGTGCCAGCAGTTTATACGGGGGGGCCCTCCCTCGCACAGATACGCAGTATTTT,CASSLYGGALPRTDTQYF
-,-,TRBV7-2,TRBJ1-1,TGTGCCAGCCGAACAAAGAGGAACACTGAAGCTTTCTTT,CASRTKRNTEAFF
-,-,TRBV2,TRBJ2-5,TGTGCCAGCACTGGCTACCAAGAGACCCAGTACTTC,CASTGYQETQYF
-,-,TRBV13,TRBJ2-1,TGTGCCAGCGTGGTGGGGGGGCCAGGGAATGAGCAGTTCTTC,CASVVGGPGNEQFF
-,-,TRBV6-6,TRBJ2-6,TGTGCCAGCAGGGGGGTGGGCTTAAGAAGCTCTGGGGCCAACGTCCTGACTTTC,CASRGVGLRSSGANVLTF
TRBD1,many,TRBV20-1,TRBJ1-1,TGCAGTGCTCCGCCCACGACAGGGGTTGAAGCTTTCTTT,CSAPPTTGVEAFF
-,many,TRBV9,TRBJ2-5,TGTGCCAGCAGCCCTGGACAGCTTAGGGAGACCCAGTACTTC,CASSPGQLRETQYF
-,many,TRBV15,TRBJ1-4,TGTGCCACCAGCAGTACAATGGGGGCGGGGAGTGGTGAAAAACTGTTTTTT,CATSSTMGAGSGEKLFF
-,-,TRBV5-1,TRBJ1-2,TGCGCCAGCAGCCCCAACAGTCTTCAAGTCCTATCTACGAGCTACACCTTC,CASSPNSLQVLSTSYTF
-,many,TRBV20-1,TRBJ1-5,TGCAGTGCCCATAGTGGGGGGGGACAGCCCCAGCATTTT,CSAHSGGGQPQHF
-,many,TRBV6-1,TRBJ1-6,TGTGCCAGCACCCTACCATGGGGGAATTCACCCCTCCACTTT,CASTLPWGNSPLHF
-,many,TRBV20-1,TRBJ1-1,TGCAGTGCCGAAAAAACAATGAACACTGAAGCTTTCTTT,CSAEKTMNTEAFF
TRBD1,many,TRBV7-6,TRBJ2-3,TGTGCCAGCAGCCTAGGACAGGGTGATTACGCAGATACGCAGTATTTT,CASSLGQGDYADTQYF
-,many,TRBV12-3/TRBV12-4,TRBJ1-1,TGTGCCAGCAGCTTAACGGGTAGCACTGAAGCTTTCTTT,CASSLTGSTEAFF